These 9 T cell receptor beta chains came from one sample sequenced in a study of PD-1 blockade in classical Hodgkin lymphoma. Patients all relapsed after autologous stem cell transplantation, and there was variation in brentuximab vedotin exposure. The assay was immunoSEQ multiplex PCR, and TCRdb's table has in-frame clones only and misses some. Among about 28,000 clones listed, around four fifths were seen once. The starting material was peripheral blood mononuclear cells (PBMCs), obtained before the second cycle of nivolumab. The source of these receptors is a human donor with classical Hodgkin lymphoma.

This clone occurred once. V is TRBV7-8 and J is TRBJ2-7; perhaps TRBD1 as D (6 bases). Germline values: CDR1 SGHVS, CDR2 FQNEAQ. CDR3 length: 15 residues. Trimming took off 6 bases at V and 1 base at J, with 16 bases between the two ends. The CDR3 nucleotides are TGTGCCAGCAGACCGAGTAGGGGGTATTCCTACGAGCAGTACTTC. Protein product: CASRPSRGYSYEQYF.

A note on this clone: Compared with germline, one end of the junction differs, possibly owing to a read error. The chain uses TRBV7-7 and TRBJ2-3; no clear D gene. The germline CDR1 and CDR2 sequences are SSHAT and FNYEAQ (reference sequence). The CDR3 covers 15 residues. The CDR3 loop reads CASSLGGFGTDTQYF. CDR3 DNA sequence: TGTGCTAGCAGCTTAGGTGGTTTCGGCACAGATACGCAGTATTTT.

The genes are TRBV14 and TRBJ1-1; D is perhaps TRBD1 (5 bases). Per germline, CDR1 SGHDN and CDR2 FVKESK. The V gene lost 1 base and the J gene lost 3 bases, with 9 bases spanning the gap. The CDR3 is made up of 14 amino acids. The CDR3 here is CASSQAGIYTEAFF. DNA of the CDR3: TGTGCCAGCAGCCAAGCAGGGATTTACACTGAAGCTTTCTTT.

The rearrangement links TRBV6-6 to TRBJ1-6; the match to TRBD1 covers 7 bases. Trimming cost V 3 bases and J 6 bases; bases outside gene matches: 2. The CDR3 consists of 14 residues. Looked up from germline, CDR1 is MNHNY and CDR2 is SVGAGI (reference sequence). The CDR3 loop is CASSYGQANSPLHF. CDR3 nucleotide sequence: TGTGCCAGCAGTTATGGACAGGCTAATTCACCCCTCCACTTT.

The chain combines TRBV7-9 with TRBJ2-5, with D uncertain. Germline CDR1 SEHNR, CDR2 FQNEAQ (reference sequence). This CDR3 has 13 residues. The V end lost 2 bases, the J end lost 0 bases, and 4 bases lay between the germline ends. The CDR3 DNA follows: TGTGCCAGCAGCTTACCGTACCAAGAGACCCAGTACTTC. Its protein product is CASSLPYQETQYF.

The rearrangement joins TRBV28 to TRBJ1-4, with a tentative D call TRBD1 (5 bases). The CDR3 loop spans 16 amino acids. The germline gives CDR1 MDHEN, CDR2 SYDVKM. Trimming shortened V by 10 bases and J by 4 bases, and 22 bases separated the two germline ends. CDR3 coding DNA: TGTGCCACAAAGGCCGGGACCCCCAGAGGTAATGAAAAACTGTTTTTT. Encoded protein: CATKAGTPRGNEKLFF.

The genes are TRBV7-2 and TRBJ1-1; 7 nucleotides match TRBD1. The V and J ends lost 5 bases and 4 bases, in that order; junction bases with no gene match: 7. CDR3 size: 14 residues. Germline loops: CDR1 SGHTA, CDR2 FQGNSA. The DNA of the CDR3 is TGTGCCAGCAGCCCGCGACAGGGATCCACTGAAGCTTTCTTT. Protein sequence: CASSPRQGSTEAFF.

The chain combines TRBV7-9 with TRBJ2-7; a possible D gene is TRBD1 (5 bases). This CDR3 spans 13 amino acids. CDR1 and CDR2 (germline): SEHNR, FQNEAQ (reference sequence). The ends were cut back, 5 bases at V and 5 bases at J, with 13 bases in the middle. The CDR3 DNA follows: TGTGCCAGCAGCGGGAAGCAGGGCCACGAGCAGTACGTC. Its protein is CASSGKQGHEQYV.

This clone showed up just a few times. The chain couples TRBV6-6 to TRBJ1-5, with D uncertain. The CDR3 has 12 amino acids. Trimming removed 2 bases from V and 7 bases from J, with 6 bases in between. CDR1 is MNHNY, CDR2 SVGAGI, per germline (reference sequence). CDR3 residues: CASSYGHQPQHF. The CDR3 nucleotides are TGTGCCAGCAGTTACGGGCACCAGCCCCAGCATTTT.